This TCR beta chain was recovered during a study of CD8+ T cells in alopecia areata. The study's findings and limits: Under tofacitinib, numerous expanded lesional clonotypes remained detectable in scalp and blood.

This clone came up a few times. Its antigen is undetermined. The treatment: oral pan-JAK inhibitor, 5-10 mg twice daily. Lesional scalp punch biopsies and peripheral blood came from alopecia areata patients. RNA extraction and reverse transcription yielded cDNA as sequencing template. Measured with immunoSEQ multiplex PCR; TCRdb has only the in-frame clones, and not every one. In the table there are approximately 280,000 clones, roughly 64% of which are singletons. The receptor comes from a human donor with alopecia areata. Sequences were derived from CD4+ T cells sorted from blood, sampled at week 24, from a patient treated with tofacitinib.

CDR3 DNA sequence: TGTGCCAGCAGCCCTCCCAGGACGGGAACTAATGAAAAACTGTTTTTT. It specifies CASSPPRTGTNEKLFF. The rearrangement links TRBV7-9 to TRBJ1-4; no reliable D call. The CDR3 contains 16 residues. Trimming cost V 5 bases and J 1 base, with 14 bases left between them. The germline CDR1 and CDR2 sequences are SEHNR and FQNEAQ (reference sequence). Complete variable domain (other parts from reference TRBV7-9 and TRBJ1-4): DTGVSQNPRHKITKRGQNVTFRCDPISEHNRLYWYRQTLGQGPEFLTYFQNEAQLEKSRLLSDRFSAERPKGSFSTLEIQRTEQGDSAMYLCASSPPRTGTNEKLFFGSGTQLSVL.